The clone carrying this T cell receptor beta chain came up many times. Antigen: not known. The entry originates in a study of human T cells and chemical hapten exposure. Study background: Small pooled library volume differences chiefly drove per-sample TCR yield variation. Overall study results and limits: With DPC sensitization, TCRs exceeding 1 in 1000 frequency showed no change.

V shed 0 bases, J shed 1 base, and the junction held 14 bases outside the gene matches. The CDR3 spans 18 residues. The germline CDR1 and CDR2 sequences are DFQATT and SNEGSKA (reference sequence). Time point meaning: healthy volunteer bleed at 6 weeks. Unseparated into fractions, whole blood served as the source from which total RNA was extracted. The study used a library that attached unique molecular identifiers to individual cDNA molecules. As processed by the authors: TCRs per sample had a median of about 100,000 and ranged from about 20,000 to 700,000. TCRdb ran MiXCR on the RACE reads and lists one entry per CDR3 protein. The V and J calls were determined by TCRdb, not by the authors. The sample shows about 34,000 distinct CDR3 sequences, around 5% of them seen only once.

The receptor's source is a human donor in good health. Some clones in this sample may be carry-over from other donors' samples. Sample: whole blood. V gene TRBV20-1 combines with J gene TRBJ2-5, with TRBD2 matching 7 bases. The DNA for the CDR3 is TGCAGTGCTAGAGAGGCTCTCTCTAGAGGGAGGGTCCAAGAGACCCAGTACTTC. Amino acid sequence: CSAREALSRGRVQETQYF.